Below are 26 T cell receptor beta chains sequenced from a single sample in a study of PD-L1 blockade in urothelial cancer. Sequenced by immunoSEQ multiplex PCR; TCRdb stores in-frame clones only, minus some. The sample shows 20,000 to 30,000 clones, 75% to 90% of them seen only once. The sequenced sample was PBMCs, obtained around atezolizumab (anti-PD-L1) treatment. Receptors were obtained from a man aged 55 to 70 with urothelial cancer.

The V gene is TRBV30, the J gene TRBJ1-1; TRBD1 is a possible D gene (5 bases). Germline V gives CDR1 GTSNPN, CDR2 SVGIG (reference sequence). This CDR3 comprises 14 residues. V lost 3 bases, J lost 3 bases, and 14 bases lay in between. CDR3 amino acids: CAWSVGGWDTEAFF. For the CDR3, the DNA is TGTGCCTGGAGCGTCGGGGGGTGGGACACTGAAGCTTTCTTT.

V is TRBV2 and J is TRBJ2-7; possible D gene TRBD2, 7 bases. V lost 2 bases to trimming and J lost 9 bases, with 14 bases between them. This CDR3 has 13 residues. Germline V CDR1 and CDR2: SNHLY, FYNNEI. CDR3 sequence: CASSETRGRLQYF. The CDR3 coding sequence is TGTGCCAGCAGTGAAACGCGGGGGCGCTTGCAGTACTTC.

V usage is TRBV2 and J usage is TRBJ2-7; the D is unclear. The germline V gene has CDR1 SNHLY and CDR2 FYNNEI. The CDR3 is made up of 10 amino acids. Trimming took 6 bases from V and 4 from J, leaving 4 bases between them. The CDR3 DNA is TGTGCCAGCAGCTTTTACGAGCAGTACTTC. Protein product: CASSFYEQYF.

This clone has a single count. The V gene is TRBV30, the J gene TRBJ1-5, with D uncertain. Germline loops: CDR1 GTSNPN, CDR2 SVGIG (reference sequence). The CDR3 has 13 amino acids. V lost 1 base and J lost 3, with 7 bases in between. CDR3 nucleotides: TGTGCCTGGAGTGGGCAGGACAATCAGCCCCAGCATTTT. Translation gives CAWSGQDNQPQHF.

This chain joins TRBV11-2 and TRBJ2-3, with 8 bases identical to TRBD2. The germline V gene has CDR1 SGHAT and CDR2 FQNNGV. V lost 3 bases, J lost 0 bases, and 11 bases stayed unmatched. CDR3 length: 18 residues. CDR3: CASSFPISGDASTDTQYF. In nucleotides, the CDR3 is TGTGCCAGCAGCTTCCCTATTAGCGGGGACGCTAGCACAGATACGCAGTATTTT.

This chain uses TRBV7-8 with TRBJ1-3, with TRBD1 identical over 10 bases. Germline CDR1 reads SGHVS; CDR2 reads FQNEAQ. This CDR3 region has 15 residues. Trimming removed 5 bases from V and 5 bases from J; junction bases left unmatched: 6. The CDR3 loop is CASSRGQGGRNTIYF. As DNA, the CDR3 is TGTGCCAGCAGCCGAGGACAGGGGGGTAGAAACACCATATATTTT.

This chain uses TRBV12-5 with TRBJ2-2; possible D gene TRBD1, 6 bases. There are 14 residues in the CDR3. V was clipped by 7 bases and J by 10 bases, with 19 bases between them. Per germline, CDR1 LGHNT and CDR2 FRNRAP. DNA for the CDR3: TGTGCTAGTGCCTTATCTAAAACAGGGCAGGAGCTGTTTTTT. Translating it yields CASALSKTGQELFF.

The CDR3 bases are TGTGCCAGCAGTCCCACCGGGACAGGGGTCCCAAATAATTCACCCCTCCACTTT. Translating it yields CASSPTGTGVPNNSPLHF. The chain recombines TRBV28 with TRBJ1-6; 10 bases are a match to TRBD1. With V trimmed by 5 bases and J by 5 bases, 12 bases remained unmatched. This CDR3 contains 18 residues. Germline CDR1 and CDR2: MDHEN and SYDVKM.

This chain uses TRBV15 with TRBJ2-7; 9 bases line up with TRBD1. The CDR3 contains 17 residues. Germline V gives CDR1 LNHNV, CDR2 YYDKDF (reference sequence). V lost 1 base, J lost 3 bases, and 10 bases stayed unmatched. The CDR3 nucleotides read TGTGCCACCAGCAGAGTATCAGGGACAGGGTTTCGCTACGAGCAGTACTTC. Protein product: CATSRVSGTGFRYEQYF.

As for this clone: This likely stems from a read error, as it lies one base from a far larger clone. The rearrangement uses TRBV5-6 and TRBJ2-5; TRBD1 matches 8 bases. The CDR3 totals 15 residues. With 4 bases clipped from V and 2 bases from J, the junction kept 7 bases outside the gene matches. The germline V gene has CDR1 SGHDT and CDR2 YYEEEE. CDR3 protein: CASSPDRVGQETQYF. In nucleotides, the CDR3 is TGTGCCAGCAGCCCGGACAGGGTGGGGCAAGAGACCCAGTACTTC.

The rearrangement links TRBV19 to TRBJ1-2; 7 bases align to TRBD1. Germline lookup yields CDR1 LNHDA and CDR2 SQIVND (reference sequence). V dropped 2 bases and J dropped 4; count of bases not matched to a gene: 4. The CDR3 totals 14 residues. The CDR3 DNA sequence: TGTGCCAGTAGTATAACCGGGACAGTCTATGGCTACACCTTC. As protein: CASSITGTVYGYTF.

The CDR3 sequence is CAISVNSNEQFF. The CDR3 DNA sequence: TGTGCCATCAGTGTGAATAGCAATGAGCAGTTCTTC. V is TRBV10-3 and J is TRBJ2-1; D uncertain. V lost 4 bases to trimming and J lost 6 bases, with 7 bases between them. The CDR3 runs to 12 residues. Germline lookup yields CDR1 ENHRY and CDR2 SYGVKD.

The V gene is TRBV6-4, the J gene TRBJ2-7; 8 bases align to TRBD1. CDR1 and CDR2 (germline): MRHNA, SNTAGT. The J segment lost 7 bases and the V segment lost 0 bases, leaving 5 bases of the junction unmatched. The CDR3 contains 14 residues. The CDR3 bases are TGTGCCAGCAGTGACTCGGACAGGGTTGGGGAGCAGTACTTC. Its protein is CASSDSDRVGEQYF.

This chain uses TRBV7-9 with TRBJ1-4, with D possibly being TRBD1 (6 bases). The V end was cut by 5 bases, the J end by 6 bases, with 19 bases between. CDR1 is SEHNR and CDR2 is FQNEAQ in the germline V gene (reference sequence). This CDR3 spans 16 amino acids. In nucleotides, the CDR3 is TGTGCCAGCAGCATATACAGGGTCGGCCGAGATGAAAAACTGTTTTTT. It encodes CASSIYRVGRDEKLFF.

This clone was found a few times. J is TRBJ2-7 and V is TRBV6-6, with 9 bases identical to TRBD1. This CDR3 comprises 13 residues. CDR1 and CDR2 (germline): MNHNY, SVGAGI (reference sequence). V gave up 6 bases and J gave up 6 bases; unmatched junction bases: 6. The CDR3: CASRAGTGFEQYF. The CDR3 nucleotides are TGTGCCAGCAGAGCCGGGACAGGGTTCGAGCAGTACTTC.

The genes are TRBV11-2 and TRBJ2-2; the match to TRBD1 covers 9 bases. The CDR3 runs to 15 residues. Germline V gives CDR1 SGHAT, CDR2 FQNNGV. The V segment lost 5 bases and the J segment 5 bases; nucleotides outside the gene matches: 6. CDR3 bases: TGTGCCAGCAGCCCGGGACAGGGCGGTACCGGGGAGCTGTTTTTT. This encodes CASSPGQGGTGELFF.

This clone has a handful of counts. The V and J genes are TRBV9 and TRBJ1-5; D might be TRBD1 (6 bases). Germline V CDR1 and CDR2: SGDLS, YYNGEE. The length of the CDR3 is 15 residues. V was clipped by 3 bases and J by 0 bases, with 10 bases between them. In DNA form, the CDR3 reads TGTGCCAGCAGCGCCGTGGACAGTAGCAATCAGCCCCAGCATTTT. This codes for CASSAVDSSNQPQHF.

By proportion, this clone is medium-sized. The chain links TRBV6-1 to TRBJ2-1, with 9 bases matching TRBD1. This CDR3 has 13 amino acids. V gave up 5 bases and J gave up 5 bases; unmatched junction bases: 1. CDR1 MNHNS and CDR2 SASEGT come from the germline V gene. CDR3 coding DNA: TGTGCCAGCAGTCGGACAGGGGACAATGAGCAGTTCTTC. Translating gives CASSRTGDNEQFF.

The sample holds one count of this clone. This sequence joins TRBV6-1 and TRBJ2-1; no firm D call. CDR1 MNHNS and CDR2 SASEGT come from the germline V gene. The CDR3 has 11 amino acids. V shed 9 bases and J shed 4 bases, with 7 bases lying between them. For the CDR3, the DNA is TGTGCCAGAACGGGTTACAATGAGCAGTTCTTC. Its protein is CARTGYNEQFF.

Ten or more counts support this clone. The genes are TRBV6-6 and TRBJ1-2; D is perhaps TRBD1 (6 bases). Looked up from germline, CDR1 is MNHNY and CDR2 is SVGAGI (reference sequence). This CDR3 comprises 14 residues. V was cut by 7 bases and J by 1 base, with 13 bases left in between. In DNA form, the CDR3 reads TGTGCCAGCAAGGAGACAGGCGATAACTATGGCTACACCTTC. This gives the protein CASKETGDNYGYTF.

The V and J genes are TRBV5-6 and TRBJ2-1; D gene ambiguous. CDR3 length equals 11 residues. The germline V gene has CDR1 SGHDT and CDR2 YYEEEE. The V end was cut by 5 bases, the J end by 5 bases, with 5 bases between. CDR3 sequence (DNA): TGTGCCAGCAGTCGGGACAATGAGCAGTTCTTC. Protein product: CASSRDNEQFF. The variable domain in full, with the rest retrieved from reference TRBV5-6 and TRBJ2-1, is DAGVTQSPTHLIKTRGQQVTLRCSPKSGHDTVSWYQQALGQGPQFIFQYYEEEERQRGNFPDRFSGHQFPNYSSELNVNALLLGDSALYLCASSRDNEQFFGPGTRLTVL.

The CDR3 bases are TGTGCCAGCAGACTAGCGGCCACAGATACGCAGTATTTT. Its translation: CASRLAATDTQYF. This chain joins TRBV28 and TRBJ2-3, with 8 bases identical to TRBD2. V lost 6 bases and J lost 2; bases outside the gene matches: 1. The CDR3 is 13 residues long. The germline V gene has CDR1 MDHEN and CDR2 SYDVKM.

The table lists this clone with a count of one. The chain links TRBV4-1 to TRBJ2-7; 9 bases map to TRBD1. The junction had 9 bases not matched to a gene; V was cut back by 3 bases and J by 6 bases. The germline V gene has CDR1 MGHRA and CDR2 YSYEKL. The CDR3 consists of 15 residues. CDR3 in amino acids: CASSHPGQGSREQYF. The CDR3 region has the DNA TGCGCCAGCAGCCACCCGGGACAGGGTTCCCGCGAGCAGTACTTC.

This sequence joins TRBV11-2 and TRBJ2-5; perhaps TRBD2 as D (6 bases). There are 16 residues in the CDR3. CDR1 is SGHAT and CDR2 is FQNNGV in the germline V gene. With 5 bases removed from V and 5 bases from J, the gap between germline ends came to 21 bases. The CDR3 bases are TGTGCCAGCAGCCGGGGTGGGACTTTTAGCTCGGAGACCCAGTACTTC. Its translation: CASSRGGTFSSETQYF. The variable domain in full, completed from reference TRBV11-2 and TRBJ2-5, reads EAGVAQSPRYKIIEKRQSVAFWCNPISGHATLYWYQQILGQGPKLLIQFQNNGVVDDSQLPKDRFSAERLKGVDSTLKIQPAKLEDSAVYLCASSRGGTFSSETQYFGPGTRLLVL.

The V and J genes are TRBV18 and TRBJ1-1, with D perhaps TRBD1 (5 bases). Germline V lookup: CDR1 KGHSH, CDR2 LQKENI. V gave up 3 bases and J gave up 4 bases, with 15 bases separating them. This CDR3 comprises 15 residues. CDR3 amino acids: CASSPREVGGTEAFF. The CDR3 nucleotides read TGTGCCAGCTCACCGCGGGAGGTTGGGGGCACTGAAGCTTTCTTT.

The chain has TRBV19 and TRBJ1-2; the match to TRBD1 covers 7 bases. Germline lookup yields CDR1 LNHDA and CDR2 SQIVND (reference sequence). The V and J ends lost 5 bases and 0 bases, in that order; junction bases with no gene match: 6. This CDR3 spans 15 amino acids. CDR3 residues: CASSPGTATNYGYTF. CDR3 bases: TGTGCCAGTAGTCCCGGGACAGCCACTAACTATGGCTACACCTTC.